These 9 T cell receptor beta chains came from one sample sequenced in a study of low-dose radiotherapy and immunotherapy resistance in tumors. The time point: before trial treatment. Primers targeting TRAV and TRBV primed first-strand cDNA, covering alpha and beta chains. Both a constant-region primer and a V-primer adapter served to amplify TCRs across about 20 PCR cycles. MiXCR, run by TCRdb on the reads, gives a single entry per CDR3 protein. The sample lists approximately 89,000 distinct CDR3 sequences; 15% to 20% were seen once. This specimen consisted of PBMCs, obtained before treatment. Receptors were obtained from a male donor with prostate cancer.

This clonotype was recorded at least ten times. J is TRBJ1-1 and V is TRBV19; no clear D. The CDR3 runs to 13 residues. Looked up from germline, CDR1 is LNHDA and CDR2 is SQIVND (reference sequence). V lost 5 bases, J lost 0 bases, and 7 bases lay in between. CDR3 sequence: CASSPVVNTEAFF. CDR3 sequence (DNA): TGTGCCAGTAGTCCCGTCGTGAACACTGAAGCTTTCTTT. The full variable domain, with the rest looked up from reference TRBV19 and TRBJ1-1, is DGGITQSPKYLFRKEGQNVTLSCEQNLNHDAMYWYRQDPGQGLRLIYYSQIVNDFQKGDIAEGYSVSREKKESFPLTVTSAQKNPTAFYLCASSPVVNTEAFFGQGTRLTVV.

By share of the sample, this clonotype is medium-sized. V is TRBV6-1 and J is TRBJ1-1; 9 bases match TRBD1. The germline gives CDR1 MNHNS, CDR2 SASEGT. V dropped 3 bases and J dropped 11; count of bases not matched to a gene: 10. This CDR3 has 14 residues. DNA of the CDR3: TGTGCCAGCAGTGAGGACAGGGGTGGAAGTAGGGCTTTCTTT. Its translation: CASSEDRGGSRAFF.

This clonotype was recorded many times. The chain carries TRBV6-5 and TRBJ1-5, with a possible D match to TRBD1 (6 bases). The V and J ends lost 5 bases and 3 bases respectively, with 14 bases between them. This CDR3 region has 15 residues. Per germline, CDR1 MNHEY and CDR2 SVGAGI. The CDR3 here is CASSRKGGNNQPQHF. In nucleotides, the CDR3 is TGTGCCAGCAGTCGTAAAGGGGGAAACAATCAGCCCCAGCATTTT.

Many counts were recorded for this clonotype. This chain connects TRBV7-9 to TRBJ1-5; maybe TRBD1 (5 bases). The CDR3 spans 16 residues. V was cut by 2 bases and J by 2 bases, with 13 bases left in between. CDR1 SEHNR and CDR2 FQNEAQ come from the germline V gene (reference sequence). The CDR3 loop is CASSLTGGGGNQPQHF. The CDR3 nucleotides read TGTGCCAGCAGCTTAACTGGGGGGGGTGGCAATCAGCCCCAGCATTTT. Drawing the rest from reference TRBV7-9 and TRBJ1-5, the complete variable domain is DTGVSQNPRHKITKRGQNVTFRCDPISEHNRLYWYRQTLGQGPEFLTYFQNEAQLEKSRLLSDRFSAERPKGSFSTLEIQRTEQGDSAMYLCASSLTGGGGNQPQHFGDGTRLSIL.

This clonotype was detected ten times or more. This sequence joins TRBV29-1 and TRBJ2-3, with 7 bases aligning to TRBD1. Per germline, CDR1 SQVTM and CDR2 ANQGSEA. J lost 3 bases, V lost 3 bases, and 9 bases had no gene match. This CDR3 spans 15 amino acids. CDR3 sequence (DNA): TGCAGCGTTGATCGTGTGACAGGGATTACAGATACGCAGTATTTT. Residues: CSVDRVTGITDTQYF.

The sample holds many counts of this clonotype. The rearrangement links TRBV2 to TRBJ1-4, with D unclear. The length of the CDR3 is 13 residues. The V end was cut by 8 bases, the J end by 5 bases, with 12 bases between. CDR1 SNHLY and CDR2 FYNNEI come from the germline V gene. The CDR3, as DNA: TGTGCCAGCGTGTCCCGGGGAAATGAAAAACTGTTTTTT. Encoded protein: CASVSRGNEKLFF.

There are a few counts of this clonotype. The rearrangement joins TRBV5-1 to TRBJ2-5; D not resolved. Trimming left V 0 bases short and J 5 bases short, with 8 bases between. The CDR3 consists of 13 residues. Germline-derived CDR1 and CDR2 are SGHRS and YFSETQ. CDR3 loop: CASSLDSDETQYF. The CDR3 bases are TGCGCCAGCAGCTTGGACTCCGACGAGACCCAGTACTTC.

In this sample, this clonotype turned up many times. V gene TRBV3-1 combines with J gene TRBJ2-1, with TRBD2 identical over 14 bases. The CDR3 loop spans 19 amino acids. J gave up 1 base and V 1 base, and 6 bases lay outside the gene matches. Germline assignment: CDR1 LGHDT and CDR2 YNNKEL (reference sequence). The CDR3: CASSQAGTSGGQSYNEQFF. CDR3 in DNA: TGTGCCAGCAGCCAAGCCGGGACTAGCGGGGGCCAATCCTACAATGAGCAGTTCTTC.

This clonotype was found many times. The chain has TRBV5-1 and TRBJ2-1; D gene unclear. Germline V gene data show CDR1 as SGHRS and CDR2 as YFSETQ. CDR3 size: 16 residues. V was pared by 0 bases and J by 3 bases, with 13 bases between. In nucleotides, the CDR3 is TGCGCCAGCAGCTTGGGACGGAGAAACGGCTACAATGAGCAGTTCTTC. Translating gives CASSLGRRNGYNEQFF.